These 9 T cell receptor beta chains came from one sample sequenced in a study of blood T cell repertoires in COVID-19. Repertoires were generated with immunoSEQ multiplex PCR, while TCRdb's copy carries only in-frame clones and drops some. The sample lists about 240,000 clones, 87% occurring once. The sequenced material came from PBMCs or T cells enriched from blood (not recorded which). The origin of the receptors is a woman younger than 45 with acute COVID-19.

The chain employs TRBV9 and TRBJ2-5, with TRBD1 as a possible D gene (5 bases). The CDR3 runs 13 residues. Germline CDR1 and CDR2: SGDLS and YYNGEE. The V end was cut by 4 bases, the J end by 4 bases, with 11 bases between. The CDR3, as DNA: TGTGCCAGCAGCCCGACAGACAGAGAGACCCAGTACTTC. Its translation: CASSPTDRETQYF.

The chain is built from TRBV29-1 and TRBJ1-1; 7 bases fit TRBD1. V was pared by 6 bases and J by 1 base, with 5 bases of the junction left unmatched. The germline CDR1 and CDR2 sequences are SQVTM and ANQGSEA. The CDR3 extends over 13 amino acids. CDR3: CSVNRQGNTEAFF. The CDR3 DNA is TGCAGCGTGAACCGACAGGGGAACACTGAAGCTTTCTTT. Variable domain in full (rest from reference TRBV29-1 and TRBJ1-1): SAVISQKPSRDICQRGTSLTIQCQVDSQVTMMFWYRQQPGQSLTLIATANQGSEATYESGFVIDKFPISRPNLTFSTLTVSNMSPEDSSIYLCSVNRQGNTEAFFGQGTRLTVV.

The J gene is TRBJ2-7, the V gene TRBV3-1 (or the pseudogene TRBV3-2); 7 positions match TRBD1. J was trimmed by 1 base and V by 6 bases; bases with no gene match: 6. CDR3 size: 14 residues. The germline gives CDR1 LGHDT, CDR2 YNNKEL (reference sequence). The CDR3 loop is CASSPGTVSYEQYF. The CDR3 DNA reads as TGTGCCAGCAGTCCCGGGACAGTTTCCTACGAGCAGTACTTC.

The chain recombines TRBV4-1 with TRBJ2-5, with 7 positions matching TRBD1. The germline CDR1 and CDR2 sequences are MGHRA and YSYEKL. The CDR3 spans 15 residues. With 1 base clipped from V and 3 bases from J, the junction kept 5 bases outside the gene matches. The CDR3 DNA is TGCGCCAGCAGCCAAGGAATGACAGGGAAAGAGACCCAGTACTTC. As protein: CASSQGMTGKETQYF.

CDR3 region: CASSLGLINTEAFF. As DNA, the CDR3 is TGTGCCAGCAGCTTGGGACTGATCAACACTGAAGCTTTCTTT. The V and J genes are TRBV7-2 and TRBJ1-1, with D possibly being TRBD1 (5 bases). V gave up 3 bases and J gave up 2 bases, with 10 bases separating them. The CDR3 totals 14 residues. Germline CDR1 and CDR2: SGHTA and FQGNSA.

The rearrangement joins TRBV5-6 to TRBJ1-2; 7 bases are a match to TRBD1. Germline CDR1 reads SGHDT; CDR2 reads YYEEEE. This CDR3 is 13 amino acids long. The V gene end was trimmed by 5 bases and the J gene end by 4 bases; junction bases not matched to a gene: 5. The CDR3, as DNA: TGTGCCAGCAGTCCAGGGGGATCCTATGGCTACACCTTC. Its protein product is CASSPGGSYGYTF.

The rearrangement uses TRBV11-2 and TRBJ1-3; 7 positions match TRBD1. The CDR3 is made up of 17 amino acids. The germline gives CDR1 SGHAT, CDR2 FQNNGV. V dropped 2 bases and J dropped 0; count of bases not matched to a gene: 7. CDR3 bases: TGTGCCAGCAGCTTAACCCAAGGGGGCCTCTCTGGAAACACCATATATTTT. Translating gives CASSLTQGGLSGNTIYF.

The chain links TRBV30 to TRBJ2-7; 9 positions agree with TRBD1. Germline V gene lookup returns CDR1 GTSNPN and CDR2 SVGIG (reference sequence). J gave up 1 base and V 0 bases, and 1 base lay outside the gene matches. The CDR3 length is 14 residues. The chain's CDR3 is CAWSVGTGSYEQYF. CDR3 bases: TGTGCCTGGAGTGTTGGGACAGGGTCCTACGAGCAGTACTTC.

V and J are TRBV25-1 and TRBJ1-6; 7 positions agree with TRBD1. The CDR3 sequence is 14 residues long. V lost 2 bases, J lost 14 bases, and 9 bases stayed unmatched. Germline CDR1 is MGHDK and CDR2 is SYGVNS. CDR3 protein: CASSERQGRGALHF. Here the CDR3 DNA reads TGTGCCAGCAGTGAAAGACAGGGACGTGGGGCCCTCCACTTT.